This TCR beta chain was found in a study of blood T cell repertoires in COVID-19. Looking at the study overall: There were acute and convalescent COVID-19 samples, and they came from the United States, Italy and Spain. From T cells, B-cell-depleted T cells, or PBMCs came the material, which was cDNA or gDNA.

Original handling: Using reference gene primer amplification, nucleated cell counts were estimated. Produced via immunoSEQ multiplex PCR; TCRdb's table is partial and in-frame only. Clone size and V and J calls were adopted from that table, with D and trimming inferred from the DNA. The data hold about 220,000 clones, with around 80% observed a single time. The CDR3 loop spans 15 amino acids. Germline trimming cut 0 bases from V and 7 bases from J; bases unmatched to any gene: 6. Germline loops: CDR1 LNHNV, CDR2 YYDKDF (reference sequence). This clone was found a few times. The V gene is TRBV15, the J gene TRBJ1-2, with 9 bases identical to TRBD1. The specimen sequenced was peripheral blood. The clonotype comes from a woman between 65 and 79 years old with acute or convalescent COVID-19. The CDR3: CATSRDLQGARGYTF. The CDR3 DNA reads as TGTGCCACCAGCAGAGATCTACAGGGGGCGCGTGGCTACACCTTC.